One sample yielded the 4 T cell receptor beta chains listed below, sequenced in a study of naive and memory T cell subsets. Overall study findings and caveats: Especially in CD8 cells, naive repertoires contained a few larger clonotypes, possibly CD45RA-re-expressing memory cells.

Their antigens remain unidentified. Both TRBC1 and TRBC2 were covered by a beta constant-region primer of two equimolar oligonucleotides. Nested alpha and beta constant-region primers with the SP2 primer drove four PCR rounds on ligated cDNA. TCRdb independently ran MiXCR on the UMI-ligation and nested PCR reads; one entry per CDR3 protein. The sample holds roughly 97,000 distinct CDR3 sequences, about 15% seen once. Sequencing input: naive CD8+ T cells from blood. The receptor source for this set is a human donor in good health.

This clonotype turned up a few times. The chain couples TRBV4-1 to TRBJ2-3; TRBD2 matches at 10 bases. The trim removed 4 bases at V and 3 bases at J, leaving 19 bases unmatched. Germline CDR1 is MGHRA and CDR2 is YSYEKL. This CDR3 is built from 20 residues. In nucleotides, the CDR3 is TGCGCCAGCAGCCGAACCCAACCCGAAGGTCTAGCGGGAGTTACAGATACGCAGTATTTT. Translation gives CASSRTQPEGLAGVTDTQYF.

The chain carries TRBV3-1 and TRBJ2-5, with D tentatively TRBD2 (5 bases). The CDR3 sequence is 15 residues long. V was clipped by 0 bases and J by 2 bases, with 10 bases between them. Germline CDR1 LGHDT, CDR2 YNNKEL (reference sequence). The CDR3, as DNA: TGTGCCAGCAGCCAAGAATTCGCGGGTCAAGAGACCCAGTACTTC. Translating gives CASSQEFAGQETQYF.

This clonotype was detected only a few times. This chain links TRBV7-2 with TRBJ2-7; tentatively, D is TRBD1 (6 bases). The length of the CDR3 is 16 residues. Trimming removed 6 bases at V and 2 bases at J, with 20 bases between. CDR1 and CDR2 from the germline V gene are SGHTA and FQGNSA. CDR3 loop: CASSRDTHGLPYEQYF. The DNA for the CDR3 is TGTGCCAGCAGTCGGGACACCCACGGGCTACCCTACGAGCAGTACTTC.

The chain couples TRBV5-5 to TRBJ2-7; D gene unclear. In germline, CDR1 is SGHKS, CDR2 YYEKEE (reference sequence). V was trimmed by 2 bases and J by 6 bases, leaving 12 bases between them. The CDR3 spans 13 residues. As DNA, the CDR3 is TGTGCCAGCAGCTTCCACAGTTCGTTCGAGCAGTACTTC. Its translation: CASSFHSSFEQYF.